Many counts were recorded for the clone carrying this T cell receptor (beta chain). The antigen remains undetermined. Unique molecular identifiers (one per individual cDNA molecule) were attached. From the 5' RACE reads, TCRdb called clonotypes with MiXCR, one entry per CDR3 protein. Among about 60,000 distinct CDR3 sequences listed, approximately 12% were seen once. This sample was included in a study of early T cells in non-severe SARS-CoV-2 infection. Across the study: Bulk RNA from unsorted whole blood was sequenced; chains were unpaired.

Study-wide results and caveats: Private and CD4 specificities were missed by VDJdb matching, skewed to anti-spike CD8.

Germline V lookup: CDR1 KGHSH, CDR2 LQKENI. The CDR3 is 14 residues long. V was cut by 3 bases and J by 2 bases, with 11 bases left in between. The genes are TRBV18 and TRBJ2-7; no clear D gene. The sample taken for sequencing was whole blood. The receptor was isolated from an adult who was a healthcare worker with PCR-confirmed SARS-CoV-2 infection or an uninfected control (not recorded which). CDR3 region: CASSPAVSTYEQYF. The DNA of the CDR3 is TGTGCCAGCTCACCGGCAGTTTCCACCTACGAGCAGTACTTC.